The present TCR beta chain was sequenced within a study of cytomegalovirus exposure and HLA in healthy donors. Study results and caveats: Some TCR beta chains (roughly 150 of them) were listed as cytomegalovirus-associated.

A 120-subject validation cohort, separate from the roughly 670-subject first cohort, supplied the donors. The protocol was immunoSEQ multiplex PCR, while the TCRdb copy is restricted to in-frame clones and leaves out a portion. The profile shows 200,000 to 250,000 clones, over 80% of them singletons. Regarding this clone: Its specificity is not known.

The germline gives CDR1 WNHNN, CDR2 SYGVQD (reference sequence). This CDR3 has 12 residues. Trimming removed 6 bases from V and 9 bases from J, with 12 bases in between. This clonotype was obtained from a woman in her 30s in good health and CMV-seropositive. The chain couples TRBV10-1 to TRBJ1-5, with D uncertain. Sequencing input: PBMCs. CDR3 DNA: TGCGCCAGCAGATCCCGAATGGTGCCCCAGCATTTT. It yields the protein CASRSRMVPQHF.